These T cell receptor beta chains were read from a single sample in a study of T-cell reconstitution after alpha-beta-depleted transplantation in children. TCRdb fed the PCR reads into MiXCR, producing one record per CDR3 protein. This table holds 700,000 to 850,000 distinct CDR3 sequences, roughly 15% found once. The material was PBMCs, mostly from graft donor cells, obtained 360 days after TCRalphabeta/CD19-depleted stem cell transplant. The receptors shown here come from a male patient between 10 and 17 years old who had a stem cell transplant for acute lymphoblastic leukemia, so the T cells may come from the graft donor. The CDR3 runs from the conserved cysteine through the conserved F or W. Fields, in order: CDR3 length, clone size, J gene, D gene, V gene, CDR3 DNA, CDR3 protein. The D gene is left open where the match is weak. Size values are once, few and many counts, or a class for expanded clones, and some rows have none.

>15|few|TRBJ2-7|-|TRBV7-9
TGTGCCAGCAGCTCCACTGGACGGACCCCCTACGAGCAGTACTTC
CASSSTGRTPYEQYF
>15|-|TRBJ1-6|-|TRBV20-1
TGCAGTGCTACCCCTCAAGGGGCGTTTAATTCACCCCTCCACTTT
CSATPQGAFNSPLHF
>14|few|TRBJ2-1|-|TRBV7-3
TGTGCCAGCAGCTTAGAGCCAGGCTACAATGAGCAGTTCTTC
CASSLEPGYNEQFF
>13|-|TRBJ1-2|-|TRBV28
TGTGCCAGCACCACCGGGGCAGGGTATGGCTACACCTTC
CASTTGAGYGYTF
>17|-|TRBJ1-1|TRBD1|TRBV2
TGTGCCAGCAGAGCCGGGACAGCTATTTTCGGTAAGCCTGAAGCTTTCTTT
CASRAGTAIFGKPEAFF
>14|-|TRBJ2-2|-|TRBV4-2
TGTGCCAGCAGCCCCGGTTGGAGCACCGGGGAGCTGTTTTTT
CASSPGWSTGELFF
>16|few|TRBJ2-7|-|TRBV27
TGTGCCAGCAGTTTCGGGGGCGGCTCTGATTACTACGAGCAGTACTTC
CASSFGGGSDYYEQYF
>15|-|TRBJ1-1|-|TRBV19
TGTGCCAGTAGTAGGCGACCGGGAATGAACACTGAAGCTTTCTTT
CASSRRPGMNTEAFF
>13|many|TRBJ1-2|TRBD1|TRBV10-3
TGTGCCATCAGGACAGGGGGGAACTATGGCTACACCTTC
CAIRTGGNYGYTF
>14|-|TRBJ1-5|-|TRBV18
TGTGCCAGCTCACCACCGACGGGCAATCAGCCCCAGCATTTT
CASSPPTGNQPQHF
>14|-|TRBJ1-5|-|TRBV7-8
TGTGCCAGCAGCTTAGCGGTGACCCGTCAGCCCCAGCATTTT
CASSLAVTRQPQHF
>14|few|TRBJ2-3|TRBD1|TRBV12-3/TRBV12-4
TGTGCCAGCAGGACAGGGGGAGGTGAAGATACGCAGTATTTT
CASRTGGGEDTQYF
>14|-|TRBJ2-2|-|TRBV15
TGTGCCACCTTTTTTCCTAGTGCCACCGGGGAGCTGTTTTTT
CATFFPSATGELFF
>15|-|TRBJ2-1|TRBD2|TRBV3-1
TGTGCCAGCAGCCTCGGACTAGCGGGATCCCATGAGCAGTTCTTC
CASSLGLAGSHEQFF
>13|-|TRBJ2-7|-|TRBV21-1
TGTGCCAGCAGCAAAGAAGGGGTATACGAGCAGTACTTC
CASSKEGVYEQYF
>15|few|TRBJ1-3|-|TRBV5-1
TGCGCCAGCAGCGACCTAGGGCACTCTGGAAACACCATATATTTT
CASSDLGHSGNTIYF
>13|-|TRBJ2-1|-|TRBV5-5
TGTGCCAGCAGCACCCGGACAGTCTGGGAGCAGTTCTTC
CASSTRTVWEQFF
>13|many|TRBJ2-2|-|TRBV20-1
TGCAGTGCCGAGACAGAGAACACCGGGGAGCTGTTTTTT
CSAETENTGELFF
>18|few|TRBJ2-3|TRBD2|TRBV13
TGTGCCAGCAGCTTATACCCCGGGACTAGCGGGAGACAGGATACGCAGTATTTT
CASSLYPGTSGRQDTQYF
>13|-|TRBJ2-7|TRBD2|TRBV29-1
TGCAGCGTTGCACTAGCGGGACCCTACGAGCAGTACTTC
CSVALAGPYEQYF
>13|few|TRBJ2-7|-|TRBV5-1
TGCGCCAGCATGCTAGGAGGGAACCACGAGCAGTACTTC
CASMLGGNHEQYF
>18|-|TRBJ2-2|TRBD2|TRBV9
TGTGCCAGCAGCGTGACCACGGGACTAGCGGGAGTGGCCGGGGACCTGTTTTTT
CASSVTTGLAGVAGDLFF
>20|-|TRBJ2-3|TRBD2|TRBV3-1
TGTGCCAGCAGCCAGTGGTGGCTAGCGGGAGGGCAGGAAAGCACAGATACGCAGTATTTT
CASSQWWLAGGQESTDTQYF
>18|few|TRBJ2-5|TRBD2|TRBV12-3/TRBV12-4
TGTGCCAGCAGTTTAACCTCGCGGGAGGTAAAATACCAAGAGACCCAGTACTTC
CASSLTSREVKYQETQYF
>15|many|TRBJ2-7|TRBD1|TRBV7-7
TGTGCCAGCAGCTTACACGGGACAGGGGACTACGAGCAGTACTTC
CASSLHGTGDYEQYF
>13|-|TRBJ2-2|-|TRBV15
TGTGCCACCAGCAGTATGAGCACCGGGGAGCTGTTTTTT
CATSSMSTGELFF
>14|few|TRBJ2-5|-|TRBV7-8
TGTGCCAGCAGCTTACCGTTTGGGGCAGAGACCCAGTACTTC
CASSLPFGAETQYF
>15|many|TRBJ2-1|-|TRBV29-1
TGCAGCGTTGAAGGTTCCGGGGGACCCTACAATGAGCAGTTCTTC
CSVEGSGGPYNEQFF
>17|-|TRBJ2-4|-|TRBV24-1
TGTGCCACCAGTGATGCAGCAGGCGGGCCCGCCAAAAACATTCAGTACTTC
CATSDAAGGPAKNIQYF
>16|many|TRBJ1-4|-|TRBV5-1
TGCGCCAGCAGCTTGGAATTATGGTCTAAGGATGAAAAACTGTTTTTT
CASSLELWSKDEKLFF
>16|-|TRBJ2-3|-|TRBV6-1
TGTGCCAGCAGTGCTTCGCTAGCGACTAGCACAGATACGCAGTATTTT
CASSASLATSTDTQYF
>13|-|TRBJ1-5|-|TRBV27
TGTGCCAGCAGTTCGACAGTAAATCAGCCCCAGCATTTT
CASSSTVNQPQHF
>14|-|TRBJ1-5|-|TRBV12-3/TRBV12-4
TGTGCCAGCAGTCTCACGTTCTCGGTTCAGCCCCAGCATTTT
CASSLTFSVQPQHF
>16|few|TRBJ2-5|-|TRBV7-3
TGTGCCAGCAGCTTAATGGGGCCAGTTACCCAAGAGACCCAGTACTTC
CASSLMGPVTQETQYF
>14|few|TRBJ1-2|TRBD1|TRBV12-3/TRBV12-4
TGTGCCAGCAGTCCGGGACAGGGGGCAGGGGGCTACACCTTC
CASSPGQGAGGYTF
>13|few|TRBJ1-6|-|TRBV20-1
TGCAGTGCAACGGGACTCATTAATTCACCCCTCCACTTT
CSATGLINSPLHF
>14|few|TRBJ1-2|-|TRBV9
TGTGCCAGCAGCCCCGAGGGGGGCCCTTTTGGCTACACCTTC
CASSPEGGPFGYTF
>16|few|TRBJ2-1|TRBD2|TRBV7-9
TGTGCCAGCAGCTCTCCTAGCGGGGGGCCACACAATGAGCAGTTCTTC
CASSSPSGGPHNEQFF
>14|-|TRBJ2-5|-|TRBV20-1
TGCAGTGCTAGAGAGGCCCGGCAGAAAGAGACCCAGTACTTC
CSAREARQKETQYF
>14|few|TRBJ2-7|-|TRBV2
TGTGCCAGCAGTCTTCGACAGATTAACTACGAGCAGTACTTC
CASSLRQINYEQYF
>16|-|TRBJ2-3|TRBD2|TRBV12-3/TRBV12-4
TGTGCCAGCAGTTCAAATAGCGGGATGTTCCCAGATACGCAGTATTTT
CASSSNSGMFPDTQYF
>14|few|TRBJ1-1|-|TRBV7-9
TGTGCCAGCAGCGGAGGAGGGATGAACACTGAAGCTTTCTTT
CASSGGGMNTEAFF
>13|-|TRBJ2-7|-|TRBV5-1
TGCGCCAGCAGGTTTCAGGCGGGAAGGCGGCAGTACTTC
CASRFQAGRRQYF
>15|few|TRBJ2-7|TRBD1|TRBV6-1
TGTGCCAGCAGTGAAGGGACAGGGTCTTCCTACGAGCAGTACTTC
CASSEGTGSSYEQYF
>16|few|TRBJ2-7|-|TRBV3-1
TGTGCCAGCAGCCCTGTGGGGGGAGACCTTATATACGAGCAGTACTTC
CASSPVGGDLIYEQYF
>10|many|TRBJ2-5|-|TRBV20-1
TGCAGTGCTAGTGTGGAGACCCAGTACTTC
CSASVETQYF
>14|-|TRBJ2-7|TRBD1|TRBV18
TGTGCCAGCTCAATAGGGGACAGGGGATACGAGCAGTACTTC
CASSIGDRGYEQYF
>14|few|TRBJ2-1|-|TRBV10-3
TGTGCCATCAGCTCCAAGAGCTCCTACAATGAGCAGTTCTTC
CAISSKSSYNEQFF
>15|-|TRBJ1-4|-|TRBV15
TGTGCCACCAGCAGAGCGGAGACAGCGAATGAAAAACTGTTTTTT
CATSRAETANEKLFF
>14|many|TRBJ2-7|TRBD2|TRBV5-1
TGCGCCAGCAGCTTGAGCGGGAGACCCTACGAGCAGTACTTC
CASSLSGRPYEQYF
>13|-|TRBJ2-1|-|TRBV18
TGTGCCAGCTCACCGGCCCGAAGAAGTGAGCAGTTCTTC
CASSPARRSEQFF
>15|-|TRBJ1-2|-|TRBV27
TGTGCCAGCAGTCCGGCGGGGGGGATGAGGTATGGCTACACCTTC
CASSPAGGMRYGYTF
>12|few|TRBJ2-7|TRBD1|TRBV11-2
TGTGCCAGCAGCCCTATCCGGGACAGTGGGTACTTC
CASSPIRDSGYF
>13|-|TRBJ2-7|TRBD2|TRBV29-1
TGCAGCGTTGGAGTGGGACTAAACTACGAGCAGTACTTC
CSVGVGLNYEQYF
>18|-|TRBJ2-6|TRBD1|TRBV12-3/TRBV12-4
TGTGCCAGCTCCAAAATCCGACAGGGAATCTCTGGGGCCAACGTCCTGACTTTC
CASSKIRQGISGANVLTF
>16|-|TRBJ2-3|-|TRBV9
TGTGCCAGCAGCGTACGGGACGACAGGCGAGCAGATACGCAGTATTTT
CASSVRDDRRADTQYF
>17|-|TRBJ2-6|-|TRBV21-1
TGTGCCAGCAGGACACGGGCAAAGCACTCTGGGGCCAACGTCCTGACTTTC
CASRTRAKHSGANVLTF
>14|many|TRBJ2-2|TRBD2|TRBV7-3
TGTGCCAGCAGCCGGACTAGCGGGACCGGGGAGCTGTTTTTT
CASSRTSGTGELFF
>15|-|TRBJ2-3|-|TRBV7-6
TGTGCCAGCAGCTCCACGGAGGGGGGGACAGATACGCAGTATTTT
CASSSTEGGTDTQYF